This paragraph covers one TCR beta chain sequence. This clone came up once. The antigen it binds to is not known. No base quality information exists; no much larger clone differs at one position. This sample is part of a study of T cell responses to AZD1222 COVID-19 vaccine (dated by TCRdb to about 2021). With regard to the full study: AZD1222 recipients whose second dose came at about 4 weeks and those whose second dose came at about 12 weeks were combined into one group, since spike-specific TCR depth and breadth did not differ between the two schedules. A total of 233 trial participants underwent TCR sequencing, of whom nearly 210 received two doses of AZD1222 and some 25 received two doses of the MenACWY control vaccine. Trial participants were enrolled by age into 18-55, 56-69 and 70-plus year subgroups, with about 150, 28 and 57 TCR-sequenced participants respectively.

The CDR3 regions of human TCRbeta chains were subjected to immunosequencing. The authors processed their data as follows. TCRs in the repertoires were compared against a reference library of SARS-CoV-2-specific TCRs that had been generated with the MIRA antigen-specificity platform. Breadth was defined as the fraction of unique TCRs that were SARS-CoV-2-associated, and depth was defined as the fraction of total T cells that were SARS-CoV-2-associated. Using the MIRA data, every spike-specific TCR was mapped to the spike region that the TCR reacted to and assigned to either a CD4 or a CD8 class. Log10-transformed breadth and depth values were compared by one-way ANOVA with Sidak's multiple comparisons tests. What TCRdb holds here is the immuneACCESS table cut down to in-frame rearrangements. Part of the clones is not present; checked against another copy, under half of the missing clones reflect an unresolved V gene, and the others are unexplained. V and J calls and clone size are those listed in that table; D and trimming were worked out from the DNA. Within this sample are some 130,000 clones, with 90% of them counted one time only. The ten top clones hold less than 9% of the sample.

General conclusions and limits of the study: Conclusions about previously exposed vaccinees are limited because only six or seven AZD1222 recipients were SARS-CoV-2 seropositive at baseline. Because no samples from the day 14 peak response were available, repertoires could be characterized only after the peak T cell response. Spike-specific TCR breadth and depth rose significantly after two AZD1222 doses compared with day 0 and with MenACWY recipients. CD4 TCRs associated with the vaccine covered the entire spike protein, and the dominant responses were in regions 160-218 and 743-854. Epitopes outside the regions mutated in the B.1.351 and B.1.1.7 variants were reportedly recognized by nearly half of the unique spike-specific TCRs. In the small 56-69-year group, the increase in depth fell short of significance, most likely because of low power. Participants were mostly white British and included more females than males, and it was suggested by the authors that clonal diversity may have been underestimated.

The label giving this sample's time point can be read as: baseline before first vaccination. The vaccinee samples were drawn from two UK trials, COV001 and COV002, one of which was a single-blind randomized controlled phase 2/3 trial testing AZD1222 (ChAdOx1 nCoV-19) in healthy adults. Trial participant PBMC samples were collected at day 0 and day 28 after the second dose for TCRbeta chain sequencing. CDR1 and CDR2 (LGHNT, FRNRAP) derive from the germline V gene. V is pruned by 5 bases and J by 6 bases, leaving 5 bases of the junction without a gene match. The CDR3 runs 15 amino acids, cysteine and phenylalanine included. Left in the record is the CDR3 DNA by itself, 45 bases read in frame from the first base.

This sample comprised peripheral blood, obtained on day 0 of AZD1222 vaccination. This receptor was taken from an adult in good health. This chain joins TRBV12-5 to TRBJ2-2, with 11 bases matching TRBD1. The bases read TGTGCTAGTGGTACAGGACAGGGGGCTTCCGGGGAGCTGTTTTTT. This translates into CASGTGQGASGELFF.